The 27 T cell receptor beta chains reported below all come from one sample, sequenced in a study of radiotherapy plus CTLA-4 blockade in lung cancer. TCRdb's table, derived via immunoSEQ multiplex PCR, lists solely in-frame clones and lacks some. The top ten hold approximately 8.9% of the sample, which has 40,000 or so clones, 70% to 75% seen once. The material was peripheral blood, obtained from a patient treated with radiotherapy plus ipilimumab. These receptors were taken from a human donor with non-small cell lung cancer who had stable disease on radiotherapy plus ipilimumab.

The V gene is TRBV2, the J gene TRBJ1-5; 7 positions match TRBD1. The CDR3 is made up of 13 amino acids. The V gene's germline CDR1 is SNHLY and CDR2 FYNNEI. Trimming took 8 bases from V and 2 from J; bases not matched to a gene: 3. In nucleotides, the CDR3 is TGTGCCAGCGGTGGGACAGGCAATCAGCCCCAGCATTTT. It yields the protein CASGGTGNQPQHF.

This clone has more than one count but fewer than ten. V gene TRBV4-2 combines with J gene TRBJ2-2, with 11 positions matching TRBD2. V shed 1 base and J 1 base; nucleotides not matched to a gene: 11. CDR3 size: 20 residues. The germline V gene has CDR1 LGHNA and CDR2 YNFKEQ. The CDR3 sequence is CASSQAPLAGEQMNTGELFF. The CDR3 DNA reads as TGTGCCAGCAGCCAAGCCCCACTAGCGGGGGAGCAAATGAACACCGGGGAGCTGTTTTTT.

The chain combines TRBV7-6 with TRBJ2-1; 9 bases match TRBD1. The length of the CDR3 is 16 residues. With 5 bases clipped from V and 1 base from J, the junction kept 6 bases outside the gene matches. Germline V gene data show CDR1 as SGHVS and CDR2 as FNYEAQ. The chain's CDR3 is CASSKTGQGSYNEQFF. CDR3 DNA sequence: TGTGCCAGCAGCAAAACCGGACAGGGGTCCTACAATGAGCAGTTCTTC.

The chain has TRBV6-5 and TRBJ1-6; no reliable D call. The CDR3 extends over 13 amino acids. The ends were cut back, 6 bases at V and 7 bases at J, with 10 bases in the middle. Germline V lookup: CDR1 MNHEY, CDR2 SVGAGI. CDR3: CASSGRTNSPLHF. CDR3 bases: TGTGCCAGCAGCGGACGGACCAATTCACCCCTCCACTTT.

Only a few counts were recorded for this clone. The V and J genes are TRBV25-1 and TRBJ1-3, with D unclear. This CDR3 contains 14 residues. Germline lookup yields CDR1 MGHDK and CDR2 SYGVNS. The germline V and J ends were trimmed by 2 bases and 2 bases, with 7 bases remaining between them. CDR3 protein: CASSEERTGNTIYF. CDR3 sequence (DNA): TGTGCCAGCAGTGAAGAACGGACTGGAAACACCATATATTTT. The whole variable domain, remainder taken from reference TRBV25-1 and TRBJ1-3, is EADIYQTPRYLVIGTGKKITLECSQTMGHDKMYWYQQDPGMELHLIHYSYGVNSTEKGDLSSESTVSRIRTEHFPLTLESARPSHTSQYLCASSEERTGNTIYFGEGSWLTVV.

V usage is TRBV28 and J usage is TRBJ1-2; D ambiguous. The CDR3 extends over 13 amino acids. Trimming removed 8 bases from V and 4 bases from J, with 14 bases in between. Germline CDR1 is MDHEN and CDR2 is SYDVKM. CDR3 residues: CASGKPGPYGYTF. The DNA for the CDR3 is TGTGCCAGCGGCAAACCGGGCCCCTATGGCTACACCTTC.

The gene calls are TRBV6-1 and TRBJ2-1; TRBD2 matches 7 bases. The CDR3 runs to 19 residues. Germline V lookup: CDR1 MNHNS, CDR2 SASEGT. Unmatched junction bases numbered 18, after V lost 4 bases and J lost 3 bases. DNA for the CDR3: TGTGCCAGCAGTGTGACGCCGACTAGCATTGGTTGGGACTACAATGAGCAGTTCTTC. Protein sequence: CASSVTPTSIGWDYNEQFF.

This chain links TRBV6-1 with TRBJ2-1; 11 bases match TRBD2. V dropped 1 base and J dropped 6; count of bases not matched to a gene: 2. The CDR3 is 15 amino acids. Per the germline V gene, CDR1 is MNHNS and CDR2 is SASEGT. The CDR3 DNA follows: TGTGCCAGCAGTGAAGTAGCGGGGGGGTTCAATGAGCAGTTCTTC. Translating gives CASSEVAGGFNEQFF.

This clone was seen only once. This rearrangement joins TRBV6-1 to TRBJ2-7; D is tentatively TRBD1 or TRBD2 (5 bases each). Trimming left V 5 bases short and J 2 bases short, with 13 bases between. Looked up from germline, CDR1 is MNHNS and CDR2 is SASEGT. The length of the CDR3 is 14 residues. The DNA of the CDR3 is TGTGCCAGCAGTCGGGACGGATCGCCCTACGAGCAGTACGTC. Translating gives CASSRDGSPYEQYV.

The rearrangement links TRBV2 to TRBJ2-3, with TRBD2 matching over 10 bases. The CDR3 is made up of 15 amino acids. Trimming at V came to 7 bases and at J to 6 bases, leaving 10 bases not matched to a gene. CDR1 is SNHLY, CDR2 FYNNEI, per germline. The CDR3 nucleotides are TGTGCCAGCAAGGAGCGGGGGGGCCCGGGCGATACGCAGTATTTT. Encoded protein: CASKERGGPGDTQYF. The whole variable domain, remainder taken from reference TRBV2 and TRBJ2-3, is EPEVTQTPSHQVTQMGQEVILRCVPISNHLYFYWYRQILGQKVEFLVSFYNNEISEKSEIFDDQFSVERPDGSNFTLKIRSTKLEDSAMYFCASKERGGPGDTQYFGPGTRLTVL.

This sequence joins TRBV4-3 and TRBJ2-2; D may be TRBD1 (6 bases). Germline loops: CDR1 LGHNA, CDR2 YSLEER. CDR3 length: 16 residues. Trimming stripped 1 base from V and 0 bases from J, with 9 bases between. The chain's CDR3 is CASSQVRGPNTGELFF. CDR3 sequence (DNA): TGCGCCAGCAGCCAAGTCAGGGGCCCGAACACCGGGGAGCTGTTTTTT.

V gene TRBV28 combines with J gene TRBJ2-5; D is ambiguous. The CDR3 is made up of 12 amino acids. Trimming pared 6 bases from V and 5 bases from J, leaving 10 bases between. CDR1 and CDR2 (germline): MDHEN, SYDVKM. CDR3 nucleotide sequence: TGTGCCAGCAGCCCTCCGGAGGAGACCCAGTACTTC. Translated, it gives CASSPPEETQYF.

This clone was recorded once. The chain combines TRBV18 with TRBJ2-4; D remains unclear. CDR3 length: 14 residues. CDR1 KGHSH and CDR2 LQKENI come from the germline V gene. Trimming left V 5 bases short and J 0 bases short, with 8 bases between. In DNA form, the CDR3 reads TGTGCCAGCTCAGGGTCGCTAGCCAAAAACATTCAGTACTTC. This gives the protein CASSGSLAKNIQYF. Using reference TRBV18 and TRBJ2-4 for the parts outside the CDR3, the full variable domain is NAGVMQNPRHLVRRRGQEARLRCSPMKGHSHVYWYRQLPEEGLKFMVYLQKENIIDESGMPKERFSAEFPKEGPSILRIQQVVRGDSAAYFCASSGSLAKNIQYFGAGTRLSVL.

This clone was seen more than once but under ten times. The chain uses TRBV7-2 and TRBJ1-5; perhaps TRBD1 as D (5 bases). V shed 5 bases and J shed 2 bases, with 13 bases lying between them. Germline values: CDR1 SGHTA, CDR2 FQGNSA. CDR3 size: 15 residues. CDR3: CASSQMGGGNQPQHF. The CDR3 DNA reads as TGTGCCAGCAGCCAGATGGGAGGGGGCAATCAGCCCCAGCATTTT.

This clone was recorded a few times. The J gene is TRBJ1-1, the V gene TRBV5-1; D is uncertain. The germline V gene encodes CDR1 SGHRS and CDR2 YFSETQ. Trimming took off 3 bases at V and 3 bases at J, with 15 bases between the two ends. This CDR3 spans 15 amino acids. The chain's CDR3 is CASSSVPGSYTEAFF. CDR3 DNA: TGCGCCAGCAGCTCAGTACCGGGGTCATACACTGAAGCTTTCTTT.

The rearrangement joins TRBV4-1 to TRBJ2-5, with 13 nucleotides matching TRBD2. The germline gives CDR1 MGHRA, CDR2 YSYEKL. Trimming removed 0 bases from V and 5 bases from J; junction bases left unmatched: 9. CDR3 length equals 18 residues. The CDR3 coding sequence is TGCGCCAGCAGCCAAGATCAACTAGCGGGGGGGCGTGGGGAGACCCAGTACTTC. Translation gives CASSQDQLAGGRGETQYF.

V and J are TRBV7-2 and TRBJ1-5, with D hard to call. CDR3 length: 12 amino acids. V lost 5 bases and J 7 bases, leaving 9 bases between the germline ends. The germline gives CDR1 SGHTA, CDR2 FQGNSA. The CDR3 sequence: CASSPPGQPQHF. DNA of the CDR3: TGTGCCAGCAGCCCCCCCGGGCAGCCCCAGCATTTT.

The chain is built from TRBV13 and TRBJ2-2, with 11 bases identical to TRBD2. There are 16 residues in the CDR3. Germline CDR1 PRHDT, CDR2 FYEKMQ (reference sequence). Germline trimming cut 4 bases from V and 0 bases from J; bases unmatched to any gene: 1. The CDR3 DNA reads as TGTGCCAGCAGCTATAGCGGGGGGGCGAACACCGGGGAGCTGTTTTTT. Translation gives CASSYSGGANTGELFF.

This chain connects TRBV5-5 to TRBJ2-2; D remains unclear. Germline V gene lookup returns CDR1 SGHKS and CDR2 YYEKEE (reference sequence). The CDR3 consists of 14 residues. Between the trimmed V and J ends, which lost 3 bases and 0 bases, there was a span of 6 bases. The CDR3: CASSYRTNTGELFF. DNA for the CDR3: TGTGCCAGCAGCTACCGTACGAACACCGGGGAGCTGTTTTTT.

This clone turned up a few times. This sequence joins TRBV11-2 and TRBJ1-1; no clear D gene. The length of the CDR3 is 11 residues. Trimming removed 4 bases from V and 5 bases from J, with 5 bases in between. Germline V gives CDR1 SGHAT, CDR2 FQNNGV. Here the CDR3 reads CASSWRTEAFF. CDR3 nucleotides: TGTGCCAGCAGCTGGCGAACTGAAGCTTTCTTT.

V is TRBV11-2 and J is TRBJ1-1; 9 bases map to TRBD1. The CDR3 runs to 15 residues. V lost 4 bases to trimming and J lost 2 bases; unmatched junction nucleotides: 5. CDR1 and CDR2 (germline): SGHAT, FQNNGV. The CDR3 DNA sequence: TGTGCCAGCAGCTCCGGACAGGGGCCTAACACTGAAGCTTTCTTT. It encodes CASSSGQGPNTEAFF.

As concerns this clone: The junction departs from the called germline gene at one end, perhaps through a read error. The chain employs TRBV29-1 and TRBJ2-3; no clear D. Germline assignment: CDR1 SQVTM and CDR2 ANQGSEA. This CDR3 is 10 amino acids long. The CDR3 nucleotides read TGTACGATTAGATCAGATACGCAGTATTTT. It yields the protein CTIRSDTQYF.

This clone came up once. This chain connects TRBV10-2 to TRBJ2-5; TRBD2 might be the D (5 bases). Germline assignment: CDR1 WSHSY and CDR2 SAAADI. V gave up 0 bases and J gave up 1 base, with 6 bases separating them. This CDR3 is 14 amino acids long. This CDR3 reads CASSESGSQETQYF. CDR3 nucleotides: TGCGCCAGCAGTGAGTCGGGGAGCCAAGAGACCCAGTACTTC.

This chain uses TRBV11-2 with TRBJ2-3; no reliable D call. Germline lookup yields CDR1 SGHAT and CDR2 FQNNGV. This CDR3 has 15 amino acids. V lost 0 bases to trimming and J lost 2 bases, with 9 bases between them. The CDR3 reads CASSLDRTLTDTQYF. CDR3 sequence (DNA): TGTGCCAGCAGCTTAGATCGCACTCTCACAGATACGCAGTATTTT.

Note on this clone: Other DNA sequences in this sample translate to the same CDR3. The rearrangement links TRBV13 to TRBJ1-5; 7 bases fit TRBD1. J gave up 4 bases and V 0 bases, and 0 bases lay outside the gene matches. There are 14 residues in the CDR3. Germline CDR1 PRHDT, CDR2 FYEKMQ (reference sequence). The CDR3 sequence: CASSLGRGNQPQHF. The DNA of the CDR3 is TGTGCCAGCAGCTTAGGCAGGGGGAATCAGCCCCAGCATTTT. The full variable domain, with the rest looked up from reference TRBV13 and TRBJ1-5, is AAGVIQSPRHLIKEKRETATLKCYPIPRHDTVYWYQQGPGQDPQFLISFYEKMQSDKGSIPDRFSAQQFSDYHSELNMSSLELGDSALYFCASSLGRGNQPQHFGDGTRLSIL.

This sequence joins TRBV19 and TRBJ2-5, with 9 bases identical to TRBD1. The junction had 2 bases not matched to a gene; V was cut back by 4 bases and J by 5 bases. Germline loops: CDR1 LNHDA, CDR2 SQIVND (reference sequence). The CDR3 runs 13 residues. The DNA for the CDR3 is TGTGCCAGTAGTAGGGACAGGGATGAGACCCAGTACTTC. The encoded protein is CASSRDRDETQYF.

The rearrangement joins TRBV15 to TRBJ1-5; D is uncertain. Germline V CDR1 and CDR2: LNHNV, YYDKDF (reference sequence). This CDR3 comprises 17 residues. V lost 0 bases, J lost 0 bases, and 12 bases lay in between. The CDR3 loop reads CATSREVNSYSNQPQHF. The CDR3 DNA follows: TGTGCCACCAGCAGAGAAGTCAACAGCTATAGCAATCAGCCCCAGCATTTT. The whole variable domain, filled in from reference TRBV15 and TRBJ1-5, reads DAMVIQNPRYQVTQFGKPVTLSCSQTLNHNVMYWYQQKSSQAPKLLFHYYDKDFNNEADTPDNFQSRRPNTSFCFLDIRSPGLGDTAMYLCATSREVNSYSNQPQHFGDGTRLSIL.